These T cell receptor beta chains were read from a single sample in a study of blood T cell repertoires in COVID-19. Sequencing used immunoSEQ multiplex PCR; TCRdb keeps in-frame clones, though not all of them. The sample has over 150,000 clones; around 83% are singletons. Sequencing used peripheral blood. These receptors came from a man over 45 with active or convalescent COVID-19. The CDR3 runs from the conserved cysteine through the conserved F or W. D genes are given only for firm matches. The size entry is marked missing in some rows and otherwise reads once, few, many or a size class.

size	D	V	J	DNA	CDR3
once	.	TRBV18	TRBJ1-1	TGTGCCAGCTCACCACAGGGGGTTCTTGGCGGGAACACTGAAGCTTTCTTT	CASSPQGVLGGNTEAFF
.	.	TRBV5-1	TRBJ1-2	TGCGCCAGCAGCTTGGGGGCACAAGCTAACTATGGCTACACCTTC	CASSLGAQANYGYTF
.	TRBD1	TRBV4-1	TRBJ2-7	TGCGCCAGCAGCCAAGACCACGGACAGGGGTTCTACGAGCAGTACTTC	CASSQDHGQGFYEQYF
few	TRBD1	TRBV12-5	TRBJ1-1	TGTGCTAGTGGTTTCGGAGGGACAGGGGTACGCCTTGCGAACACTGAAGCTTTCTTT	CASGFGGTGVRLANTEAFF
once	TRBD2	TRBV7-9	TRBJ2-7	TGTGCCAGCAGTCTCGCGGGGGCCTACGAGCAGTACTTC	CASSLAGAYEQYF
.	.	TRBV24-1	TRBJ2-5	TGTGCCACCAGTGATCCTCCAAGGGGGGAGACCCAGTACTTC	CATSDPPRGETQYF
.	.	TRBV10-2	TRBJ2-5	TGCGCCAGCAGTGAGACAGCTACTGTGGGTCAAGAGACCCAGTACTTC	CASSETATVGQETQYF
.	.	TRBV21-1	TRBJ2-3	TGTGCCAGCAGCAAAGGAAGACATGCTGCAGGAGATACGCAGTATTTT	CASSKGRHAAGDTQYF
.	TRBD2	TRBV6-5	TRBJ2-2	TGTGCCAGCAGGCGGGAGGTCGGGGAGCTGTTTTTT	CASRREVGELFF
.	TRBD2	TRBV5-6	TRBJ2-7	TGTGCCAGCAGCTCGGGACTACACCGCCCTGAGCAGTACTTC	CASSSGLHRPEQYF
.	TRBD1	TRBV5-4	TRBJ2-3	TGTGCCAGCAGCGGACAGGGTCCATGGGATACGCAGTATTTT	CASSGQGPWDTQYF
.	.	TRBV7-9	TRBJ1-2	TGTGCCAGCAGCTTACAGTTAAAGAGGTATGGCTACACCTTC	CASSLQLKRYGYTF
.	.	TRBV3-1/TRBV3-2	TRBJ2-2	TGTGCCAGCAGCCGTTCCCGTCCGAACACCGGGGAGCTGTTTTTT	CASSRSRPNTGELFF
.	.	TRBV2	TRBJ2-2	TGTGCCAGCAGTCCTACTCCCGGGGAGCTGTTTTTT	CASSPTPGELFF
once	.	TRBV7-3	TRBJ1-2	TGTGCCAGCAGCTTAATCGCAGGCTATGGCTACACCTTC	CASSLIAGYGYTF
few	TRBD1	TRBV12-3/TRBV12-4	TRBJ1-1	TGTGCCAGCAGCACAGGGGGCGACACTGAAGCTTTCTTT	CASSTGGDTEAFF
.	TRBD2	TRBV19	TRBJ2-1	TGTGCCAGTAGTATAATCGTCGTGGGACTAGCGGACGACAATGAGCAGTTCTTC	CASSIIVVGLADDNEQFF
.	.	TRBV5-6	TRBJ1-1	TGTGCCAGCAGCCTGACAGAGAACACTGAAGCTTTCTTT	CASSLTENTEAFF
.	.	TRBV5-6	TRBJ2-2	TGTGCCAGCAGCGGGGCGGGAACCGGGGAGCTGTTTTTT	CASSGAGTGELFF
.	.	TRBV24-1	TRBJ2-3	TGTGCCACCAGTGATTTGCAAACGGGACCCACAGGGTTAAGCACAGATACGCAGTATTTT	CATSDLQTGPTGLSTDTQYF
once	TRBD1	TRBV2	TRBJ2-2	TGTGCCAGCAGTGTCGGACAGGGGGTTGGCGGGGAGCTGTTTTTT	CASSVGQGVGGELFF
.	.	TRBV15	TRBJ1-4	TGTGCCACCAGCAGAGGGACAGAGGCGAAACTGTTTTTT	CATSRGTEAKLFF
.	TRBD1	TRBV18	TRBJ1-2	TGTGCCAGCTCACTACAGGGGAATTTGGATGGCTACACCTTC	CASSLQGNLDGYTF
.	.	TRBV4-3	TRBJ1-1	TGCGCCAGCAGCCAAGATCCCGGGGGTCCTGAAGCTTTCTTT	CASSQDPGGPEAFF
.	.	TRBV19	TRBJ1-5	TGTGCCAGTAGTATCTCCAGGGTTGACAATCAGCCCCAGCATTTT	CASSISRVDNQPQHF
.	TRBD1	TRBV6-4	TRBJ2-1	TGTGCCAGCAGTCAAGACAGGGCATCCTACAATGAGCAGTTCTTC	CASSQDRASYNEQFF
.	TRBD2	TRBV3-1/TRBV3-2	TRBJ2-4	TGTGCCAGCAGCCAAGCCGGGGGGGAGAACATTCAGTACTTC	CASSQAGGENIQYF
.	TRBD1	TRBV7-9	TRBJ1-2	TGTGCCAGCAGCACGACAGGGGGGTATGGCTACACCTTC	CASSTTGGYGYTF
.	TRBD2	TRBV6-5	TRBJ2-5	TGTGCCAGCAGTTTTCTAGCGGGGGTTAAAGAGACCCAGTACTTC	CASSFLAGVKETQYF
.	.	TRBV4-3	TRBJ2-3	TGCGCCAGCAGCCAAGCCCTCCTATTGGCGTGGGCTACGCAGTATTTT	CASSQALLLAWATQYF
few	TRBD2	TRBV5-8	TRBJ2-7	TGTGCCAGCAGCTTGGGGGGACTAGAGTCCTACGAGCAGTACTTC	CASSLGGLESYEQYF
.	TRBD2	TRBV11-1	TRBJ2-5	TGTGCCAGCAGCTTAGGGATTGCGGGAGGAGAGGAGACCCAGTACTTC	CASSLGIAGGEETQYF
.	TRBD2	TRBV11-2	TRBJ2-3	TGTGCCAGCAGCTTAGCCGAAGCGGGGCGAACGGATACGCAGTATTTT	CASSLAEAGRTDTQYF
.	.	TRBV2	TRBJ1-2	TGTGCCAGCCTTCAATCGCCGGGGTCCAGGAACTATGGCTACACCTTC	CASLQSPGSRNYGYTF
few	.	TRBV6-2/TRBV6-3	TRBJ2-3	TGTGCCAGCAGTTATTCTAGACCTAGCACAGATACGCAGTATTTT	CASSYSRPSTDTQYF
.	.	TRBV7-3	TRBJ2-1	TGTGCCAGCAGCTTACAGGGGTATAGGGTTGTCAATGAGCAGTTCTTC	CASSLQGYRVVNEQFF
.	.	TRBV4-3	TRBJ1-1	TGCGCCAGCAGCCGGCTTCTTTTGGGCGATCCTGAAGCTTTCTTT	CASSRLLLGDPEAFF
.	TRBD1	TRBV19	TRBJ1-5	TGTGCCAGTAGTACACAGGGGGGGGATCAGCCCCAGCATTTT	CASSTQGGDQPQHF
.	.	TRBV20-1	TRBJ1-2	TGCAGTGCTAGTAATTTTGGGGGGGCTGGCTATGGCTACACCTTC	CSASNFGGAGYGYTF
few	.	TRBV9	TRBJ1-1	TGTGCCAGCAGCGTAGAACCCGGGACAAGGGTCCCTGAAGCTTTCTTT	CASSVEPGTRVPEAFF
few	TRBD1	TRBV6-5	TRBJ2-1	TGTGCCAGCACCGATGAAACAGGGGGCAATGAGCAGTTCTTC	CASTDETGGNEQFF
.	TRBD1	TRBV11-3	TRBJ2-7	TGTGCCAGCAGCCCGGGACAGGACTACGAGCAGTACTTC	CASSPGQDYEQYF
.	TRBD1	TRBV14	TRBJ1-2	TGTGCCAGCAGCCAAGATTGGGACAGGGGCTACACCTTC	CASSQDWDRGYTF
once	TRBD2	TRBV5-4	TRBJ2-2	TGTGCCAGCAGCCGTAGCGGGGGGGCTTTAGACGGGGAGCTGTTTTTT	CASSRSGGALDGELFF
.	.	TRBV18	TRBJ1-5	TGTGCCAGCTCACCCTCAGGGGATCAGCCCCAGCATTTT	CASSPSGDQPQHF
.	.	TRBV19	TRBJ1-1	TGTGCCAGTAGTTTCGGGGTATATGGTATTACTGAAGCTTTCTTT	CASSFGVYGITEAFF
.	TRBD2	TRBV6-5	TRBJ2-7	TGTGCCAGCAGTTGGCGGGGGGGTAGGGACGAGCAGTACTTC	CASSWRGGRDEQYF
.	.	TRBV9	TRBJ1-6	TGTGCCAGCGGCTCGGGTGAAGACCCCCTCCACTTT	CASGSGEDPLHF
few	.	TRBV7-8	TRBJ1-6	TGTGCCAGCAGCCAGCTTGAAAGGGGGACACCCCTCCACTTT	CASSQLERGTPLHF
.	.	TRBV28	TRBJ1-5	TGTGCCAGCAGTTTGCCCGGGACTAACCGGCCCCAGCATTTT	CASSLPGTNRPQHF